This entry lists 24 T cell receptor beta chains sequenced from one sample in a study of neoadjuvant anti-PD-1 for oral cavity cancer. Measured with immunoSEQ multiplex PCR; TCRdb has only the in-frame clones, and not every one. The table records approximately 32,000 clones, 87% of them present only once. The specimen comprised PBMCs, sampled before nivolumab (anti-PD-1) treatment. The receptor source for this set is a person between 40 and 80 years old with oral cavity squamous cell carcinoma.

CDR3 residues: CASSYGQGWYEQYF. The DNA of the CDR3 is TGTGCCAGCAGCTACGGACAGGGCTGGTACGAGCAGTACTTC. The chain links TRBV7-2 to TRBJ2-7; 8 bases fit TRBD1. The CDR3 is made up of 14 amino acids. The V and J ends lost 4 bases and 4 bases, in that order; junction bases with no gene match: 6. CDR1 is SGHTA and CDR2 is FQGNSA in the germline V gene.

This sequence joins TRBV28 and TRBJ1-2, with a tentative D call TRBD1 (5 bases). The CDR3 has 15 amino acids. Germline loops: CDR1 MDHEN, CDR2 SYDVKM. The V and J ends lost 6 bases and 3 bases respectively, with 17 bases between them. The CDR3, as DNA: TGTGCCAGCAGACCTGAGAGGGGTGGCGACTATGGCTACACCTTC. Its translation is CASRPERGGDYGYTF.

The CDR3 coding sequence is TGTGCCAGCAGTTACAGACAGGCTACAACTAATGAAAAACTGTTTTTT. Amino acids: CASSYRQATTNEKLFF. This chain joins TRBV6-6 and TRBJ1-4; D may be TRBD1 (6 bases). CDR1 MNHNY and CDR2 SVGAGI come from the germline V gene (reference sequence). The CDR3 sequence is 16 residues long. Trimming shortened V by 2 bases and J by 0 bases, and 10 bases separated the two germline ends.

The rearrangement uses TRBV2 and TRBJ1-5, with D possibly being TRBD1 (6 bases). Germline CDR1 reads SNHLY; CDR2 reads FYNNEI. There are 14 residues in the CDR3. Trimming took off 4 bases at V and 4 bases at J, with 11 bases between the two ends. CDR3 sequence (DNA): TGTGCCAGCAGTGGGCCAGGACAGAATCAGCCCCAGCATTTT. It specifies CASSGPGQNQPQHF.

This sequence joins TRBV5-5 and TRBJ2-2; D unclear. V was pared by 0 bases and J by 1 base, with 10 bases between. The CDR3 is made up of 16 amino acids. Germline lookup yields CDR1 SGHKS and CDR2 YYEKEE (reference sequence). The CDR3 here is CASSLDPVMNTGELFF. Here the CDR3 DNA reads TGTGCCAGCAGCTTGGACCCGGTAATGAACACCGGGGAGCTGTTTTTT.

The rearrangement links TRBV13 to TRBJ2-7; 14 bases are a match to TRBD2. V shed 5 bases, J shed 2 bases, and the junction held 5 bases outside the gene matches. CDR3 size: 16 residues. Germline CDR1 reads PRHDT; CDR2 reads FYEKMQ (reference sequence). CDR3 nucleotides: TGTGCCAGCAGCCCCGGGGGACTAGCGGGGGCCTACGAGCAGTACTTC. Residues: CASSPGGLAGAYEQYF.

The rearrangement uses TRBV18 and TRBJ2-2; D remains ambiguous. CDR3 size: 14 residues. Per germline, CDR1 KGHSH and CDR2 LQKENI. V was shortened by 6 bases and J by 3 bases, with 11 bases between the two germline ends. For the CDR3, the DNA is TGTGCCAGCTCTCTAGACTCGGACACCGGGGAGCTGTTTTTT. Amino acids: CASSLDSDTGELFF.

The chain uses TRBV9 and TRBJ2-5, with 9 bases aligning to TRBD1. V lost 3 bases, J lost 5 bases, and 8 bases stayed unmatched. This CDR3 contains 15 residues. Germline loops: CDR1 SGDLS, CDR2 YYNGEE. CDR3 sequence (DNA): TGTGCCAGCAGCGGGACAGGGACAGGGTGGGAGACCCAGTACTTC. It codes for CASSGTGTGWETQYF. Combining the CDR3 with reference TRBV9 and TRBJ2-5 gives the whole variable domain DSGVTQTPKHLITATGQRVTLRCSPRSGDLSVYWYQQSLDQGLQFLIQYYNGEERAKGNILERFSAQQFPDLHSELNLSSLELGDSALYFCASSGTGTGWETQYFGPGTRLLVL.

The CDR3 DNA sequence: TGTGCCAGCAGTTCCGCCGGGCTGAATTGGGATGGCTACACCTTC. Protein: CASSSAGLNWDGYTF. The chain employs TRBV6-5 and TRBJ1-2; D remains ambiguous. The CDR3 totals 15 residues. Trimming took 4 bases from V and 6 from J, leaving 18 bases between them. CDR1 is MNHEY and CDR2 is SVGAGI in the germline V gene.

This sequence joins TRBV18 and TRBJ1-2; D is unclear. With 1 base removed from V and 0 bases from J, the gap between germline ends came to 6 bases. This CDR3 region has 14 residues. Germline V CDR1 and CDR2: KGHSH, LQKENI. The CDR3 here is CASSPQEANYGYTF. DNA for the CDR3: TGTGCCAGCTCACCACAAGAAGCTAACTATGGCTACACCTTC.

The chain combines TRBV11-2 with TRBJ1-1; D is unresolved. The length of the CDR3 is 13 residues. The ends were cut back, 4 bases at V and 0 bases at J, with 6 bases in the middle. From germline, CDR1 is SGHAT and CDR2 FQNNGV. The CDR3 DNA reads TGTGCCAGCAGCTCTCTTTTGAACACTGAAGCTTTCTTT. As protein: CASSSLLNTEAFF.

This chain joins TRBV6-5 and TRBJ2-7; TRBD1 might be the D (6 bases). Trimming cost V 4 bases and J 0 bases, with 13 bases left between them. The CDR3 has 15 amino acids. Germline V gene sequence: CDR1 MNHEY, CDR2 SVGAGI. The CDR3 here is CASSFRDTGSYEQYF. The CDR3 nucleotides read TGTGCCAGCAGTTTTCGGGACACCGGCTCCTACGAGCAGTACTTC.

J is TRBJ2-3 and V is TRBV7-3; 11 nucleotides agree with TRBD2. CDR3 length: 16 residues. V dropped 6 bases and J dropped 2; count of bases not matched to a gene: 7. CDR1 is SGHTA and CDR2 is FQGTGA in the germline V gene. The CDR3 loop is CASSLGLAGYTDTQYF. In DNA, the CDR3 is TGTGCCAGCAGTCTCGGACTAGCGGGCTACACAGATACGCAGTATTTT.

This sequence joins TRBV4-1 and TRBJ2-7; TRBD1 matches at 8 bases. The V segment lost 1 base and the J segment 4 bases; nucleotides outside the gene matches: 9. Germline V gene lookup returns CDR1 MGHRA and CDR2 YSYEKL. The CDR3 has 16 amino acids. In nucleotides, the CDR3 is TGCGCCAGCAGCCAAGTCGTCAGACAGGGGATGTACGAGCAGTACTTC. Translated, it gives CASSQVVRQGMYEQYF.

The chain recombines TRBV5-1 with TRBJ1-6, with no clear D. Germline V gene lookup returns CDR1 SGHRS and CDR2 YFSETQ. Trimming took off 4 bases at V and 1 base at J, with 12 bases between the two ends. This CDR3 contains 16 residues. Here the CDR3 reads CASSPTTVSYNSPLHF. The DNA for the CDR3 is TGCGCCAGCAGCCCAACTACAGTATCCTATAATTCACCCCTCCACTTT.

The chain combines TRBV10-3 with TRBJ1-4, with D perhaps matching TRBD1 (6 bases). The CDR3 runs to 16 residues. The germline CDR1 and CDR2 sequences are ENHRY and SYGVKD. V shed 4 bases and J shed 2 bases, with 14 bases lying between them. The CDR3 bases are TGTGCCATCAGTGCCACGTGGGGGGGCACTAATGAAAAACTGTTTTTT. Translated: CAISATWGGTNEKLFF.

In this sample, this clone turned up a few times. This sequence joins TRBV7-2 and TRBJ2-3; perhaps TRBD1 as D (8 bases). This CDR3 comprises 15 residues. Per the germline V gene, CDR1 is SGHTA and CDR2 is FQGNSA. With 5 bases removed from V and 0 bases from J, the gap between germline ends came to 12 bases. This CDR3 reads CASSIQGGSTDTQYF. Written as DNA, the CDR3 is TGTGCCAGCAGCATACAGGGGGGGAGCACAGATACGCAGTATTTT.

This clone was counted once. CDR3 amino acids: CASTNLGGPPTNEKLFF. CDR3 DNA: TGTGCCAGCACCAATTTGGGGGGTCCACCAACTAATGAAAAACTGTTTTTT. This rearrangement joins TRBV7-9 to TRBJ1-4; maybe TRBD1 (5 bases). The CDR3 contains 17 residues. Germline V lookup: CDR1 SEHNR, CDR2 FQNEAQ (reference sequence). V was clipped by 7 bases and J by 0 bases, with 18 bases between them.

Worth noting for this clone: Other DNA sequences within the sample encode an identical CDR3. The chain links TRBV6-6 to TRBJ1-1; a weak D match, TRBD1 (6 bases). Trimming removed 0 bases at V and 3 bases at J, with 8 bases between. From germline, CDR1 is MNHNY and CDR2 SVGAGI (reference sequence). This CDR3 has 14 amino acids. CDR3 sequence reads: CASSYSSGDTEAFF. In DNA form, the CDR3 reads TGTGCCAGCAGTTACTCTTCAGGGGACACTGAAGCTTTCTTT.

V usage is TRBV5-8 and J usage is TRBJ1-4; no firm D call. V gave up 3 bases and J gave up 10 bases, with 16 bases separating them. CDR1 and CDR2 (germline): SGHTS, YDEGEE. The CDR3 extends over 14 amino acids. The CDR3 DNA is TGTGCCAGCAGCTCCACCGGGGAGGGCGGAAAACTGTTTTTT. This sequence encodes CASSSTGEGGKLFF.

V is TRBV14 and J is TRBJ2-1; tentative D call: TRBD2 (5 bases). V lost 2 bases, J lost 3 bases, and 11 bases lay in between. The CDR3 has 15 amino acids. CDR1 is SGHDN, CDR2 FVKESK, per germline. The CDR3 sequence is CASSQTGRLYNEQFF. The CDR3 DNA reads as TGTGCCAGCAGCCAAACGGGGAGACTCTACAATGAGCAGTTCTTC.

V is TRBV9 and J is TRBJ2-5; D might be TRBD2 (6 bases). V lost 0 bases to trimming and J lost 3 bases, with 12 bases between them. Germline CDR1 reads SGDLS; CDR2 reads YYNGEE. The CDR3 has 15 residues. The CDR3 sequence is CASSVASAGKETQYF. In DNA, the CDR3 is TGTGCCAGCAGCGTAGCCAGTGCGGGGAAAGAGACCCAGTACTTC.

The chain combines TRBV5-6 with TRBJ2-7; TRBD1 aligns across 8 bases. CDR1 SGHDT and CDR2 YYEEEE come from the germline V gene. This CDR3 comprises 14 residues. The ends lost 4 bases at V and 3 bases at J; junction bases unmatched: 6. The CDR3 nucleotides are TGTGCCAGCAGCGGGCCGGGACAGGTCTACGAGCAGTACTTC. Translation gives CASSGPGQVYEQYF.

The chain recombines TRBV7-8 with TRBJ1-4, with D unresolved. Germline CDR1 SGHVS, CDR2 FQNEAQ. V was shortened by 8 bases and J by 8 bases, with 15 bases between the two germline ends. The CDR3 runs 13 residues. For the CDR3, the DNA is TGTGCCAGCCGTCGTGACCGGTCAGAAAAACTGTTTTTT. It translates to CASRRDRSEKLFF.